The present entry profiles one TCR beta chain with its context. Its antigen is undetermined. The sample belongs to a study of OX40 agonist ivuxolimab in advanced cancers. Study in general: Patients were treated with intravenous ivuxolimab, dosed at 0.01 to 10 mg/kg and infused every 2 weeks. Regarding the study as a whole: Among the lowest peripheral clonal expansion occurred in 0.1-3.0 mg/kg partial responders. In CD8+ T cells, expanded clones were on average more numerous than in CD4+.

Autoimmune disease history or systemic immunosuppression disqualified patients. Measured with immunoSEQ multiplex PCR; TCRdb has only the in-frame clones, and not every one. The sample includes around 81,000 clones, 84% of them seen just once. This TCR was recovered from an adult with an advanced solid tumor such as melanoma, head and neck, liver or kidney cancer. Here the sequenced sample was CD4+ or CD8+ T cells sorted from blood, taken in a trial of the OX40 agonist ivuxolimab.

In nucleotides, the CDR3 is TGTGCCAGCAGCAGTATCAGGGGTCCGGTTGGCTACACCTTC. Translating gives CASSSIRGPVGYTF. This rearrangement joins TRBV5-4 to TRBJ1-2; a weak D match, TRBD1 (6 bases). The ends were cut back, 4 bases at V and 7 bases at J, with 17 bases in the middle. The CDR3 covers 14 residues. Germline values: CDR1 SGHNT, CDR2 YYREEE (reference sequence).